The clone carrying this T cell receptor (beta chain) was seen a handful of times. Its antigen remains unidentified. The sample originates from a study of T cell repertoires in cytomegalovirus infection. Turning to the study itself: In public TCR beta signatures, there were indications of both CMV infection and matching HLA type. Regarding the study as a whole: The ex vivo response was dominated by HLA-C-restricted CMV-specific TCR beta clonotypes. Totalled public TCR beta family frequency picked out people who carried CMV plus the relevant HLA.

One entry per CDR3 protein results from TCRdb running MiXCR on the reads. The top ten clones hold about 10% of a sample with 490,000 or so distinct CDR3 sequences, approximately 11% of them seen once. Germline lookup yields CDR1 MNHNY and CDR2 SVGAGI (reference sequence). V trimming: 4 bases; J trimming: 4 bases; junction bases outside the gene matches: 8. The CDR3 runs 16 residues. The genes are TRBV6-6 and TRBJ2-2, with 8 bases fitting TRBD1. The sequence was obtained from a human donor in good health (CMV status not recorded). Some clones in this sample may be carry-over from other donors' samples. Sequenced input: PBMCs. The DNA of the CDR3 is TGTGCCAGCAGTTCCGGACAGGGAATTCGCACCGGGGAGCTGTTTTTT. Translation gives CASSSGQGIRTGELFF.